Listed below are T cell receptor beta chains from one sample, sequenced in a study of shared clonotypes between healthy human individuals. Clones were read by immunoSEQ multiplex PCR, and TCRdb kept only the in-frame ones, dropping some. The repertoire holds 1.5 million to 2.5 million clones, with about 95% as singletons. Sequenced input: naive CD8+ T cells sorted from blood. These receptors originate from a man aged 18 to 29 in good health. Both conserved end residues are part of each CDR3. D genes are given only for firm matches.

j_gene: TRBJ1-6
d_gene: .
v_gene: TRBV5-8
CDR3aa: CASSTAGPPLHF
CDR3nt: TGTGCCAGCAGCACCGCAGGGCCACCCCTCCACTTT

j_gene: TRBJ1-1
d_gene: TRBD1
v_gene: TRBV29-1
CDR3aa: CSVAGGHMRAGTEAFF
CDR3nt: TGCAGCGTTGCAGGGGGACATATGAGAGCGGGCACTGAAGCTTTCTTT

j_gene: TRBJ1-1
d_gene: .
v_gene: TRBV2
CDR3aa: CASRAGYTEAFF
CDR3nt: TGTGCCAGCAGGGCCGGATACACTGAAGCTTTCTTT

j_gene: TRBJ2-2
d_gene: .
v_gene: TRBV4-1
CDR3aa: CASSQYLQGTGELFF
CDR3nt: TGCGCCAGCAGCCAATATCTCCAGGGGACCGGGGAGCTGTTTTTT

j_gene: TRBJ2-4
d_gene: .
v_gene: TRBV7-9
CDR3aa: CASSSGERTKNIQYF
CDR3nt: TGTGCCAGCAGCTCCGGCGAAAGGACCAAAAACATTCAGTACTTC

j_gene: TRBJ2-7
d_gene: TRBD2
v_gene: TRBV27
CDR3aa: CASNPSGGAGYEQYF
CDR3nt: TGTGCCAGCAACCCGAGCGGGGGGGCGGGGTACGAGCAGTACTTC

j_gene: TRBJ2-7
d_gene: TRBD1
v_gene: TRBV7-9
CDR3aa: CASGHPGQGQLEQYF
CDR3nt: TGTGCCAGCGGCCACCCGGGACAGGGTCAGTTGGAGCAGTACTTC

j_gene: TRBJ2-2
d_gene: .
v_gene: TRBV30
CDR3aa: CAWSLGAGELFF
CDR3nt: TGTGCCTGGAGTTTGGGGGCCGGGGAGCTGTTTTTT

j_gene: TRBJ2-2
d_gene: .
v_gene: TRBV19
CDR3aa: CASTLLGDANTGELFF
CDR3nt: TGTGCCAGTACCCTCCTCGGGGACGCGAACACCGGGGAGCTGTTTTTT

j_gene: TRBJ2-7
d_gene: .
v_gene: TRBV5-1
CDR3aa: CASSLGQGQDEQYF
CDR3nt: TGCGCCAGCAGCTTGGGCCAGGGTCAAGACGAGCAGTACTTC